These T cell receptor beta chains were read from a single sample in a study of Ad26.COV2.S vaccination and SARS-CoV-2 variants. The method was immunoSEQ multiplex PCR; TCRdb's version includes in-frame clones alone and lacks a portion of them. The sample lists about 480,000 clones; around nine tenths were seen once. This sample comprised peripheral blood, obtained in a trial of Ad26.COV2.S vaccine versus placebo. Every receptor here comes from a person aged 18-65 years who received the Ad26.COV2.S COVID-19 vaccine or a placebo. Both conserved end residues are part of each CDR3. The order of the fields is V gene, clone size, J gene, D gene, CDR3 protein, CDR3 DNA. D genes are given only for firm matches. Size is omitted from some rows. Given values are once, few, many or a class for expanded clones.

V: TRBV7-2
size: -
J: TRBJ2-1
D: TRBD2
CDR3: CASSLQLAGYNEQFF
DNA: TGTGCCAGCAGCTTACAATTAGCGGGCTACAATGAGCAGTTCTTC

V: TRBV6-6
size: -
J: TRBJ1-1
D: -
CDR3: CASTSPGQRRTEAFF
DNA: TGTGCCAGCACCTCACCCGGTCAGAGACGAACTGAAGCTTTCTTT

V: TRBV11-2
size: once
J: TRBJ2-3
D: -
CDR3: CASSLPAREVSTDTQYF
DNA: TGTGCCAGCAGCTTACCCGCGAGGGAGGTGAGCACAGATACGCAGTATTTT

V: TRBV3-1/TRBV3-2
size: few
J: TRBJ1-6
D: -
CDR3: CASTPLGSYNSPLHF
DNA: TGTGCCAGCACCCCATTGGGGTCTTATAATTCACCCCTCCACTTT

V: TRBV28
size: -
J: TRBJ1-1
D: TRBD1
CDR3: CASSLTGAEAFF
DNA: TGTGCCAGCAGTTTAACAGGGGCAGAAGCTTTCTTT

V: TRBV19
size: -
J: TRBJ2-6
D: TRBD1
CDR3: CASVVGTGEYGANVLTF
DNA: TGTGCCAGTGTGGTGGGGACAGGGGAGTATGGGGCCAACGTCCTGACTTTC

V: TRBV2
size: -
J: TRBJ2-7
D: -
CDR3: CASSVEIVQSYEQYF
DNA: TGTGCCAGCAGTGTCGAGATAGTGCAGTCCTACGAGCAGTACTTC

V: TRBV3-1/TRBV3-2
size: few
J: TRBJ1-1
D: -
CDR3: CASSQDWKDTEAFF
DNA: TGTGCCAGCAGCCAAGATTGGAAGGACACTGAAGCTTTCTTT

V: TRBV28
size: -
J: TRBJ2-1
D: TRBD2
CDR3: CASRPGTNKYNEQFF
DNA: TGTGCCAGCAGACCGGGGACTAATAAATACAATGAGCAGTTCTTC

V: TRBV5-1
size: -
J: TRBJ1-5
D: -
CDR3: CASSFLGNQPQHF
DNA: TGCGCCAGCAGCTTCCTGGGCAATCAGCCCCAGCATTTT

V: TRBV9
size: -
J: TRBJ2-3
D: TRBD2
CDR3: CASSASGRYTDTQYF
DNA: TGTGCCAGCAGCGCCAGCGGGAGGTACACAGATACGCAGTATTTT

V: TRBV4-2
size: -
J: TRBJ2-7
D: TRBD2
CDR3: CASSQEGREGEQYF
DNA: TGTGCCAGCAGCCAAGAAGGGAGGGAGGGTGAGCAGTACTTC

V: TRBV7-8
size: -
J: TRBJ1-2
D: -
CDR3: CASSFLPRNYGYTF
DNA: TGTGCCAGCAGCTTCCTCCCGAGGAACTATGGCTACACCTTC

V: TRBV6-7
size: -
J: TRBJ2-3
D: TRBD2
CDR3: CASSYSKRDSTDTQYF
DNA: TGTGCCAGCAGTTACTCTAAGCGGGATAGCACAGATACGCAGTATTTT

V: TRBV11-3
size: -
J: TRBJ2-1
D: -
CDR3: CASSLRQSNEQFF
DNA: TGTGCCAGCAGCTTAAGACAGAGCAATGAGCAGTTCTTC

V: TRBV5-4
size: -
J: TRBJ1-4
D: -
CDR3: CASSLASGGRVPNEKLFF
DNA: TGTGCCAGCAGCTTGGCCTCTGGGGGGCGCGTTCCTAATGAAAAACTGTTTTTT

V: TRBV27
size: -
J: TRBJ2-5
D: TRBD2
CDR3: CASSPQTSGRLETQYF
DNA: TGTGCCAGCAGTCCTCAAACTAGCGGGAGGTTAGAGACCCAGTACTTC

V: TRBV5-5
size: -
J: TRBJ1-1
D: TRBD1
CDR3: CASSFATGVPEAFF
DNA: TGTGCCAGCAGCTTCGCGACAGGGGTACCTGAAGCTTTCTTT

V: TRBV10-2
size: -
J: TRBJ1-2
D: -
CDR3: CASSEVRFNYGYTF
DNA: TGCGCCAGCAGTGAGGTCAGATTTAACTATGGCTACACCTTC

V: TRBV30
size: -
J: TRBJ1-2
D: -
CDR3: CAWTGTYGYTF
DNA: TGTGCCTGGACCGGGACCTATGGCTACACCTTC

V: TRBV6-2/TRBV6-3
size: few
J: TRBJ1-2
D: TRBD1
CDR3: CASSNTGTGNGYTF
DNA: TGTGCCAGCAGCAACACCGGGACAGGGAATGGCTACACCTTC

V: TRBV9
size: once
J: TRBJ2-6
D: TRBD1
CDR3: CASSAPETGGSGANVLTF
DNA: TGTGCCAGCAGCGCCCCCGAGACAGGGGGCTCTGGGGCCAACGTCCTGACTTTC

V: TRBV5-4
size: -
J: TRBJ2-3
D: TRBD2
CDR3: CASSRVGSSGRAMDTQYF
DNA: TGTGCCAGCAGCCGGGTGGGTAGTAGCGGGAGGGCCATGGATACGCAGTATTTT

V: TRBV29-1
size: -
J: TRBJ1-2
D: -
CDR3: CSVVVSGYGYTF
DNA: TGCAGCGTTGTGGTCTCGGGCTATGGCTACACCTTC

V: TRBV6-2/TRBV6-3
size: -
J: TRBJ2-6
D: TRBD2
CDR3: CASSPLWEGWVRGGANVLTF
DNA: TGTGCCAGCAGTCCCCTTTGGGAGGGATGGGTCCGGGGTGGAGCCAACGTCCTGACTTTC

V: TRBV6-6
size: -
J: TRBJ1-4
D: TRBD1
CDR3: CASRQGAYEKLFF
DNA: TGTGCCAGCAGACAGGGGGCGTATGAAAAACTGTTTTTT

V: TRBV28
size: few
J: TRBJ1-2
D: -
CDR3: CASSLGPGESHGYTF
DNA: TGTGCCAGCAGTTTAGGGCCAGGGGAGTCTCATGGCTACACCTTC

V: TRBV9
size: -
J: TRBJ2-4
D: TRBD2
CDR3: CASSGTSGATHLAKNIQYF
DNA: TGTGCCAGCAGCGGAACTAGCGGGGCGACTCACCTAGCCAAAAACATTCAGTACTTC